This is a list of T cell receptor beta chains from one sample in a study of technical replicates of blood from several donors. The assay was immunoSEQ multiplex PCR, and TCRdb's table has in-frame clones only and misses some. The profile shows roughly 73,000 clones, 93% of them singletons. The sequenced sample consisted of T cells isolated from PBMCs. All receptors derive from a human donor in good health. The CDR3 runs from the conserved cysteine through the conserved F or W. The D gene is left open where the match is weak. For some rows the clone size is stated as once, few or many, or as a class when expanded; others skip it.

D gene,J gene,V gene,clone size,CDR3 DNA,CDR3 protein
TRBD1,TRBJ2-7,TRBV19,once,TGTGCCAGTAGTGGTGGGACAGGGAATTACGAGCAGTACTTC,CASSGGTGNYEQYF
-,TRBJ1-3,TRBV4-1,once,TGCGCCAGCAGCCAAGAAGAGGGCTCTGGAAACACCATATATTTT,CASSQEEGSGNTIYF
TRBD1,TRBJ1-2,TRBV27,-,TGTGCCAGCAGTTTATCCTGGACAGGGGATGGCTACACCTTC,CASSLSWTGDGYTF
-,TRBJ1-1,TRBV18,once,TGTGCCAGCTCACTCGCGGGGTCACCGCTCCCAGCTTTCTTT,CASSLAGSPLPAFF
-,TRBJ1-4,TRBV7-9,-,TGTGCCAGCAGCCCCCTGCGAGGGCTTTTAGAAGAAAAACTGTTTTTT,CASSPLRGLLEEKLFF
TRBD2,TRBJ2-1,TRBV7-9,-,TGTGCCAGCAGCTTTTGGGCTAGCGGGAGGAATGAGCAGTTCTTC,CASSFWASGRNEQFF
TRBD2,TRBJ2-2,TRBV28,-,TGTGCCAGCGTGGGGACTAGCGGGACTAAGCTGTTTTTT,CASVGTSGTKLFF
TRBD1,TRBJ2-6,TRBV30,-,TGTGCCTGGAGAGAAAATTTCGGGACAGGTGGGGCCAACGTCCTGACTTTC,CAWRENFGTGGANVLTF
-,TRBJ1-6,TRBV2,-,TGTGCCAGCAGTGAACTCGCACCCCTCCACTTT,CASSELAPLHF
TRBD1,TRBJ1-5,TRBV18,-,TGTGCCAGTTCCAGACAGGGTATCAATCAGCCCCAGCATTTT,CASSRQGINQPQHF
TRBD2,TRBJ2-1,TRBV4-1,-,TGCGCCAGCAGCCAAGGGGGGACTAGCGCCCACAGGGAGCAGTTCTTC,CASSQGGTSAHREQFF
-,TRBJ1-1,TRBV27,once,TGTGCCAGCAGTTTGAACAGAGCTTCGAACACTGAAGCTTTCTTT,CASSLNRASNTEAFF
-,TRBJ1-1,TRBV27,-,TGTGCCAGCAGTTTTGGGGAGAAGAACACTGAAGCTTTCTTT,CASSFGEKNTEAFF
TRBD2,TRBJ2-1,TRBV6-4,-,TGTGCCAGCAGTGAGGCAGCGGGAGAAATCAATGAGCAGTTCTTC,CASSEAAGEINEQFF
TRBD1,TRBJ1-1,TRBV19,-,TGTGCCAGTAGTACGTACAGGGGTTTGGAAGCTTTCTTT,CASSTYRGLEAFF
TRBD2,TRBJ2-3,TRBV9,-,TGTGCCAGCAGCGTAGCTTTAGCGGGAGGAGAAGATACGCAGTATTTT,CASSVALAGGEDTQYF
-,TRBJ1-2,TRBV4-1,-,TGCGCCAGCAGCCCCGACATCCCCTATGGCTACACCTTC,CASSPDIPYGYTF
-,TRBJ2-1,TRBV5-1,-,TGCGCCAGCAGCTGGTACCCTGGGGACACATACAATGAGCAGTTCTTC,CASSWYPGDTYNEQFF
TRBD2,TRBJ2-5,TRBV9,-,TGTGCCAGCAGCGTAGAAACCCCACTAGCGGGGGCACAAGAGACCCAGTACTTC,CASSVETPLAGAQETQYF
-,TRBJ1-4,TRBV6-6,-,TGTGCCAGCACCCAAGGGGCAGGGCAAAAACTGTTTTTT,CASTQGAGQKLFF
-,TRBJ1-6,TRBV4-1,-,TGCGCCAGCAGCCAAGGGGCACAGGATAATTCACCCCTCCACTTT,CASSQGAQDNSPLHF
-,TRBJ2-3,TRBV12-2,-,TGTGCAAGTCGCTTAGCGCGACTAGCGGGGGGGCTCACAGATACGCAGTATTTT,CASRLARLAGGLTDTQYF
TRBD1,TRBJ2-1,TRBV5-1,-,TGCGCCAGCAGCGGGCAGGGGGATGACAATGAGCAGTTCTTC,CASSGQGDDNEQFF
-,TRBJ1-1,TRBV4-1,-,TGCGCCAGCAGCCAACGTTCAGAGAACACTGAAGCTTTCTTT,CASSQRSENTEAFF
TRBD1,TRBJ2-7,TRBV7-9,-,TGTGCCAGCAGTGCTGACAGGGTAGGCTACGAGCAGTACTTC,CASSADRVGYEQYF
-,TRBJ2-7,TRBV29-1,-,TGCAGCGTTGTATTTACGTCGGACATCGAGCAGTACTTC,CSVVFTSDIEQYF
-,TRBJ2-7,TRBV5-1,-,TGCGCCAGCAGCTCTACAGATTTGGGGCTGGGCGAGCAGTACTTC,CASSSTDLGLGEQYF
-,TRBJ1-1,TRBV19,-,TGTGCCAGTAGTTCGACGACAGGTTACACTGAAGCTTTCTTT,CASSSTTGYTEAFF